The clone carrying this TCR beta chain was seen more than once but under ten times. Antigen: not known. The CDR3 covers 14 residues. Germline assignment: CDR1 SQVTM and CDR2 ANQGSEA. Trimming took off 4 bases at V and 2 bases at J, with 14 bases between the two ends. Profiled with immunoSEQ multiplex PCR; TCRdb holds only in-frame clones, not every one. The data contain 5,000 to 7,500 clones, about two thirds of them singletons. The sample is drawn from a study of T cell repertoires in urothelial bladder cancer. About the research overall: A few lesions each were cT0, cTa, cT1, and cT2 or greater.

Study-level results: One T-cell clone reached up to about 15% of carcinoma infiltrating lymphocytes. Infiltrating lymphocytes: median approximately 2% in carcinoma versus 9.5% to 15% in benign specimens. Urothelial carcinoma specimens: median around 6,000 T cells versus some 24,000 in benign.

The gene calls are TRBV29-1 and TRBJ1-2; D perhaps matches TRBD1 (5 bases). The sample consisted of tumor-infiltrating cells from bladder cancer. This clonotype was sampled from a human donor with urothelial carcinoma. The CDR3 region is CSVAPGTGNYGYTF. In DNA, the CDR3 is TGCAGCGTTGCCCCAGGAACAGGCAACTATGGCTACACCTTC.